Listed below are T cell receptor beta chains from one sample, sequenced in a study of blood T cell repertoires in COVID-19. Profiling relied on immunoSEQ multiplex PCR, and the TCRdb table lists in-frame clones only, not all of them. Of about 250,000 clones in the sample, 70% to 90% were seen once. Sequencing was carried out using peripheral blood. These receptor sequences come from a man aged 50-59 years with active or convalescent COVID-19. Both conserved end residues are part of each CDR3. Rows may omit the clone size; those that give it use once, few, many or a size class.

j_gene	v_gene	abundance	CDR3aa
TRBJ2-2	TRBV29-1	-	CSVIRGDPTGELFF
TRBJ2-1	TRBV7-9	-	CASSQKQGSKSNEQFF
TRBJ1-1	TRBV6-4	-	CASSAGAYTEAFF
TRBJ2-1	TRBV6-2/TRBV6-3	-	CASSYSILESSYNEQFF
TRBJ2-3	TRBV5-4	once	CASSLGRGAGRDTQYF
TRBJ1-1	TRBV3-1/TRBV3-2	-	CASSRATTEAFF
TRBJ2-4	TRBV7-9	once	CASSDGALAKNIQYF
TRBJ1-1	TRBV29-1	-	CSVPARQGAGTEAFF
TRBJ1-1	TRBV7-2	once	CASSSAYRETEAFF
TRBJ2-3	TRBV24-1	-	CATSKGWASGSPSTDTQYF
TRBJ1-6	TRBV5-1	-	CASSSGHTSSPLHF
TRBJ2-1	TRBV9	-	CASSVGGGTYNEQFF
TRBJ2-3	TRBV9	once	CASSGQGASGRPQVYTQYF
TRBJ1-1	TRBV12-3/TRBV12-4	-	CASNRGLNTEAFF
TRBJ2-7	TRBV2	-	CASTITGEQYF
TRBJ2-7	TRBV19	-	CASSTSTGIYEQYF
TRBJ2-1	TRBV3-1/TRBV3-2	-	CASSSGTLAVEQFF
TRBJ2-3	TRBV15	-	CATSRGERGTDTQYF
TRBJ2-3	TRBV27	once	CASRTWTGGTDTQYF
TRBJ2-7	TRBV6-7	-	CASSYFRRYEQYF
TRBJ2-7	TRBV5-1	few	CASSLARNRGYEQYF
TRBJ1-3	TRBV10-3	once	CAIRATGGGGNTIYF
TRBJ1-1	TRBV7-9	few	CASSQQGELTEAFF
TRBJ2-3	TRBV11-3	-	CASSFQGSTDTQYF
TRBJ2-2	TRBV7-2	-	CASSSSGLAGVVSGELFF
TRBJ1-2	TRBV12-3/TRBV12-4	-	CASSFDRNYGYTF
TRBJ2-2	TRBV7-9	-	CASSLLALYTGELFF
TRBJ1-6	TRBV4-1	-	CASSQGETGPLTNSPLHF
TRBJ1-5	TRBV28	-	CASSSRLGANQPQHF
TRBJ2-7	TRBV28	-	CASSSYPPSGRYEQYF
TRBJ1-2	TRBV30	-	CAWSAATGMGGYTF
TRBJ1-1	TRBV6-5	-	CASSYSNRAFF
TRBJ1-1	TRBV11-1	-	CASSYTPGQGHPEAFF
TRBJ1-5	TRBV28	-	CASSLTGTISNQPQHF
TRBJ1-4	TRBV19	-	CASSILDRRHEKLFF
TRBJ1-2	TRBV18	-	CASSPRNEDSYGYTF
TRBJ1-5	TRBV27	-	CASSSRGTANSNQPQHF
TRBJ2-3	TRBV9	-	CASSLQGGAGTDTQYF
TRBJ1-5	TRBV18	-	CASSPGGGQPQHF
TRBJ2-5	TRBV9	-	CASSVWDRKETQYF
TRBJ2-2	TRBV4-1	-	CASSPGVAGIFNTGELFF
TRBJ1-1	TRBV5-4	once	CASSSGTRNTEAFF
TRBJ1-6	TRBV28	once	CASRGGDRANSPLHF
TRBJ1-2	TRBV7-2	-	CASSLQGYGYTF
TRBJ2-3	TRBV18	-	CASSPRGRGGTDTQYF
TRBJ2-7	TRBV29-1	-	CSVEGDRRYEQYF
TRBJ1-6	TRBV2	-	CASRSGEGPYNSPLHF
TRBJ2-3	TRBV7-3	-	CASSLGQLGTQYF
TRBJ1-1	TRBV18	few	CASSPAGVGTEAFF
TRBJ2-1	TRBV18	-	CASSPFRTSGNNEQFF
TRBJ1-1	TRBV6-5	-	CASSYTGLNTEAFF
TRBJ2-1	TRBV11-2	once	CASSLVRWNEQFF